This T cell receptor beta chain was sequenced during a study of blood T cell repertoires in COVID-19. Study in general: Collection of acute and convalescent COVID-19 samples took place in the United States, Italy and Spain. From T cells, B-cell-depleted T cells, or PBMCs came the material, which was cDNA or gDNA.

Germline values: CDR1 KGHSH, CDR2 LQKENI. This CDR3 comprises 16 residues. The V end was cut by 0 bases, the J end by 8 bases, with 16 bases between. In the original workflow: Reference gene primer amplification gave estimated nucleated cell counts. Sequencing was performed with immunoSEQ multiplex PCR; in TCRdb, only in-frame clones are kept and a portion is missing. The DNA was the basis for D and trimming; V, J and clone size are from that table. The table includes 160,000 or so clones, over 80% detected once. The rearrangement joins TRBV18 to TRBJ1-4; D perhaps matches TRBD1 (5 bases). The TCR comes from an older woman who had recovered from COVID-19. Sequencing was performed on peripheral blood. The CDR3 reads CASSPPRVRLKEKLFF. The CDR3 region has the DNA TGTGCCAGCTCACCACCCAGGGTTCGCCTGAAAGAAAAACTGTTTTTT.